Listed below are T cell receptor beta chains from one sample, sequenced in a study of shared clonotypes between healthy human individuals. This table comes from immunoSEQ multiplex PCR, and its TCRdb copy is limited to in-frame clones, with some not included. The sample consists of hundreds of thousands of clones, around 80% of them appearing once. Sequenced material: PBMCs. These receptor sequences come from a woman in her 40s in good health. Some clones in this sample may be carry-over from other donors' samples. CDR3s include the opening cysteine and the closing phenylalanine or tryptophan. A D gene is named only where the DNA matches it firmly. Not all rows give a size; the values are once, few, many and, for expanded clones, a class.

V gene: TRBV7-8
clone size: -
D gene: -
J gene: TRBJ1-5
CDR3 DNA: TGTGCCAGCAGCTTGGACAGTAGCAATCAGCCCCAGCATTTT
CDR3 protein: CASSLDSSNQPQHF

V gene: TRBV18
clone size: -
D gene: TRBD1
J gene: TRBJ1-4
CDR3 DNA: TGTGCCAGCTCACCGGGACAGGTTGGAACTAATGAAAAACTGTTTTTT
CDR3 protein: CASSPGQVGTNEKLFF

V gene: TRBV5-1
clone size: -
D gene: -
J gene: TRBJ1-1
CDR3 DNA: TGCGCCAGCAGCTTGGCGAGTAGGGGGATCACTGAAGCTTTCTTT
CDR3 protein: CASSLASRGITEAFF

V gene: TRBV10-3
clone size: -
D gene: -
J gene: TRBJ2-7
CDR3 DNA: TGTGCCCTCAGCCGGGACGTCAGCTCCTACGAGCAGTACTTC
CDR3 protein: CALSRDVSSYEQYF

V gene: TRBV19
clone size: few
D gene: -
J gene: TRBJ2-7
CDR3 DNA: TGTGCCAGTAGTAAGACTCCGGTACAGACTGAGCAGTACTTC
CDR3 protein: CASSKTPVQTEQYF

V gene: TRBV11-2
clone size: -
D gene: TRBD2
J gene: TRBJ2-5
CDR3 DNA: TGTGCCAGCCGGGGGGAGGGCAAGGTACAAGAGACCCAGTACTTC
CDR3 protein: CASRGEGKVQETQYF

V gene: TRBV11-2
clone size: -
D gene: -
J gene: TRBJ2-5
CDR3 DNA: TGTGCCAGCAGCTCGAGGGTAGCGACCGAAGAGACCCAGTACTTC
CDR3 protein: CASSSRVATEETQYF

V gene: TRBV28
clone size: -
D gene: -
J gene: TRBJ2-7
CDR3 DNA: TGTGCCAGCAGTTTGATACAACCCTATCTACTCGGCGAGCAGTACTTC
CDR3 protein: CASSLIQPYLLGEQYF

V gene: TRBV7-9
clone size: -
D gene: -
J gene: TRBJ1-2
CDR3 DNA: TGTGCCAGCAGCTTAGCGGTGTCGTGGGAGGGTGGCAATGGCTACACCTTC
CDR3 protein: CASSLAVSWEGGNGYTF

V gene: TRBV27
clone size: few
D gene: -
J gene: TRBJ2-5
CDR3 DNA: TGTGCCAGCAGGGGGGGACAACAGATCAAAGAGACCCAGTACTTC
CDR3 protein: CASRGGQQIKETQYF

V gene: TRBV10-3
clone size: -
D gene: -
J gene: TRBJ2-1
CDR3 DNA: TGTGCCATCAGTGAGGGTGCGGACAATGAGCAGTTCTTC
CDR3 protein: CAISEGADNEQFF

V gene: TRBV7-2
clone size: -
D gene: TRBD1
J gene: TRBJ2-7
CDR3 DNA: TGTGCCAGCAGCCGCGGACAGGGGATGCCCTACGAGCAGTACTTC
CDR3 protein: CASSRGQGMPYEQYF

V gene: TRBV5-6
clone size: -
D gene: TRBD1
J gene: TRBJ2-5
CDR3 DNA: TGTGCCAGCAGCCGGGACAGGGCCTGGGGGACCCAGTACTTC
CDR3 protein: CASSRDRAWGTQYF

V gene: TRBV18
clone size: -
D gene: -
J gene: TRBJ2-7
CDR3 DNA: TGTGCCAGCTCACCACGCGACGGGGCCTACGAGCAGTACTTC
CDR3 protein: CASSPRDGAYEQYF

V gene: TRBV19
clone size: -
D gene: -
J gene: TRBJ1-2
CDR3 DNA: TGTGCCAGTAGATCGCAGGGGAGAGAGGACTATGGCTACACCTTC
CDR3 protein: CASRSQGREDYGYTF

V gene: TRBV29-1
clone size: -
D gene: TRBD1
J gene: TRBJ1-1
CDR3 DNA: TGCAGCGTTGACACTGACAGGGCGAACACTGAAGCTTTCTTT
CDR3 protein: CSVDTDRANTEAFF

V gene: TRBV27
clone size: -
D gene: TRBD1
J gene: TRBJ1-2
CDR3 DNA: TGTGCCAGCAGTTTAACAGGGGACGTACGGTATGGCTACACCTTC
CDR3 protein: CASSLTGDVRYGYTF

V gene: TRBV7-9
clone size: -
D gene: -
J gene: TRBJ2-2
CDR3 DNA: TGTGCCAGCAGCTTAGGTCGCGGGATCGACACCGGGGAGCTGTTTTTT
CDR3 protein: CASSLGRGIDTGELFF

V gene: TRBV30
clone size: few
D gene: -
J gene: TRBJ2-5
CDR3 DNA: TGTGCCTGGAGTGTAACGGGACCCCAAGAGACCCAGTACTTC
CDR3 protein: CAWSVTGPQETQYF

V gene: TRBV2
clone size: few
D gene: TRBD1
J gene: TRBJ2-5
CDR3 DNA: TGTGCCAGCAAGGAGACAGGGTGGGAGACCCAGTACTTC
CDR3 protein: CASKETGWETQYF

V gene: TRBV2
clone size: -
D gene: -
J gene: TRBJ1-3
CDR3 DNA: TGTGCCAGCAGTGAAACGGGGGAGGGAAACACCATATATTTT
CDR3 protein: CASSETGEGNTIYF

V gene: TRBV18
clone size: -
D gene: TRBD1
J gene: TRBJ2-7
CDR3 DNA: TGTGCCAGCTCACTCGGGACAGCCGCCTACGAGCAGTACTTC
CDR3 protein: CASSLGTAAYEQYF

V gene: TRBV5-1
clone size: -
D gene: -
J gene: TRBJ2-3
CDR3 DNA: TGCGCCAGCAGCACGACTAGTTCAGCAGATACGCAGTATTTT
CDR3 protein: CASSTTSSADTQYF

V gene: TRBV4-2
clone size: many
D gene: -
J gene: TRBJ2-3
CDR3 DNA: TGTGCCAGCAGCCAAGATTGGGGAACTACGCAGTATTTT
CDR3 protein: CASSQDWGTTQYF

V gene: TRBV29-1
clone size: once
D gene: -
J gene: TRBJ2-3
CDR3 DNA: TGCAGCGGGGCGATACAGGGAAAAAGCACAGATACGCAGTATTTT
CDR3 protein: CSGAIQGKSTDTQYF

V gene: TRBV6-4
clone size: few
D gene: -
J gene: TRBJ2-1
CDR3 DNA: TGTGCCAGCAGTGACGGACGTAGCTCCTACAATGAGCAGTTCTTC
CDR3 protein: CASSDGRSSYNEQFF

V gene: TRBV11-1
clone size: -
D gene: -
J gene: TRBJ2-1
CDR3 DNA: TGTGCCAGCAGCTCCGGAGACAATGAGCAGTTCTTC
CDR3 protein: CASSSGDNEQFF

V gene: TRBV18
clone size: -
D gene: TRBD2
J gene: TRBJ2-2
CDR3 DNA: TGTGCCAGCTCACTCGCTAGCGGCACCGGGGAGCTGTTTTTT
CDR3 protein: CASSLASGTGELFF

V gene: TRBV28
clone size: -
D gene: -
J gene: TRBJ2-2
CDR3 DNA: TGTGCCAGCAGTTTATCCCCCAGAAACACCGGGGAGCTGTTTTTT
CDR3 protein: CASSLSPRNTGELFF

V gene: TRBV30
clone size: -
D gene: -
J gene: TRBJ2-7
CDR3 DNA: TGTGCCTGGAGTCGACACTACGAGCAGTACTTC
CDR3 protein: CAWSRHYEQYF

V gene: TRBV14
clone size: -
D gene: TRBD2
J gene: TRBJ2-6
CDR3 DNA: TGTGCCAGCAGCCAAATTGGGGACTATGTGGACCACGTCCTGACTTTC
CDR3 protein: CASSQIGDYVDHVLTF

V gene: TRBV4-1
clone size: -
D gene: TRBD1
J gene: TRBJ1-2
CDR3 DNA: TGCGCCAGCAGCCGCACAGGGGTATATGGCTACACCTTC
CDR3 protein: CASSRTGVYGYTF

V gene: TRBV30
clone size: -
D gene: -
J gene: TRBJ1-1
CDR3 DNA: TGTGCCTGGAGTGTAATCGACGGTTGGGGTGAAGCTTTCTTT
CDR3 protein: CAWSVIDGWGEAFF

V gene: TRBV9
clone size: -
D gene: -
J gene: TRBJ1-1
CDR3 DNA: TGTGCCAGCAGCTTCTCTTTGAACACTGAAGCTTTCTTT
CDR3 protein: CASSFSLNTEAFF

V gene: TRBV6-1
clone size: -
D gene: -
J gene: TRBJ1-5
CDR3 DNA: TGTGCCAGCAGTTCAACAGGGCCTTATCAGCCCCAGCATTTT
CDR3 protein: CASSSTGPYQPQHF

V gene: TRBV29-1
clone size: few
D gene: -
J gene: TRBJ2-5
CDR3 DNA: TGCAGCGTTGAAGCCCAGGAGGCTATCCAAGAGACCCAGTACTTC
CDR3 protein: CSVEAQEAIQETQYF

V gene: TRBV28
clone size: -
D gene: TRBD1
J gene: TRBJ2-6
CDR3 DNA: TGTGCCAGCAGTCGGACAGGGTCGGTTTCCGTCCTGACTTTC
CDR3 protein: CASSRTGSVSVLTF

V gene: TRBV2
clone size: -
D gene: -
J gene: TRBJ1-4
CDR3 DNA: TGTGCCAGCAGTTCCGGTTTGGGGCAGCCTAATGAAAAACTGTTTTTT
CDR3 protein: CASSSGLGQPNEKLFF